These 26 T cell receptor beta chains were sequenced from one sample in a study of T-cell reconstitution after alpha-beta-depleted transplantation in children. Unique molecular identifiers tagged the TCRbeta library. TCRdb used MiXCR to reprocess the PCR reads, holding one entry per CDR3 protein. The repertoire has 600,000 to 800,000 distinct CDR3 sequences, about an eighth of them found once; the top ten carry about 0.79%. The sequences come from PBMCs, collected before TCRalphabeta/CD19-depleted stem cell transplant. The receptor source for this set is a girl aged 2 to 10 with congenital amegakaryocytic thrombocytopenia, due to receive a stem cell transplant.

This clonotype has just a few counts. The V call is TRBV15, the J call TRBJ2-1; possibly TRBD2 for D (6 bases). Between the trimmed V and J ends, which lost 1 base and 2 bases, there was a span of 9 bases. CDR3 length: 15 amino acids. From germline, CDR1 is LNHNV and CDR2 YYDKDF (reference sequence). CDR3 in DNA: TGTGCCACCAGCAGAGTCGGCGGGACCTACAATGAGCAGTTCTTC. This gives the protein CATSRVGGTYNEQFF. The full variable domain, in which reference TRBV15 and TRBJ2-1 provide the parts outside the CDR3, is DAMVIQNPRYQVTQFGKPVTLSCSQTLNHNVMYWYQQKSSQAPKLLFHYYDKDFNNEADTPDNFQSRRPNTSFCFLDIRSPGLGDTAMYLCATSRVGGTYNEQFFGPGTRLTVL.

This clonotype was seen repeatedly, ten times or more. The chain employs TRBV28 and TRBJ2-2, with 7 bases matching TRBD1. CDR3 length: 15 amino acids. V lost 2 bases and J lost 3; bases outside the gene matches: 3. Germline lookup yields CDR1 MDHEN and CDR2 SYDVKM. In DNA, the CDR3 is TGTGCCAGCAGTTTAGGGGACAGATACACCGGGGAGCTGTTTTTT. As protein: CASSLGDRYTGELFF. The whole variable domain, filled in from reference TRBV28 and TRBJ2-2, reads DVKVTQSSRYLVKRTGEKVFLECVQDMDHENMFWYRQDPGLGLRLIYFSYDVKMKEKGDIPEGYSVSREKKERFSLILESASTNQTSMYLCASSLGDRYTGELFFGEGSRLTVL.

The table lists this clonotype with a few counts. The V and J genes are TRBV29-1 and TRBJ1-1; TRBD1 is a possible D gene (5 bases). Germline V gives CDR1 SQVTM, CDR2 ANQGSEA. The CDR3 contains 16 residues. V was pared by 3 bases and J by 10 bases, with 27 bases between. The CDR3 sequence: CSVDFGTTHQGRGAFF. The CDR3 DNA reads as TGCAGCGTTGATTTTGGGACGACTCACCAGGGACGCGGAGCTTTCTTT. Variable domain in full (rest from reference TRBV29-1 and TRBJ1-1): SAVISQKPSRDICQRGTSLTIQCQVDSQVTMMFWYRQQPGQSLTLIATANQGSEATYESGFVIDKFPISRPNLTFSTLTVSNMSPEDSSIYLCSVDFGTTHQGRGAFFGQGTRLTVV.

Ten or more counts support this clonotype. The V and J genes are TRBV29-1 and TRBJ1-1; 8 bases are shared with TRBD1. Trimming cost V 4 bases and J 6 bases; bases outside gene matches: 13. The CDR3 runs to 15 residues. Germline CDR1 is SQVTM and CDR2 is ANQGSEA. Here the CDR3 DNA reads TGCAGCGTTGCAGGGGACAGGTGGACCAGGGCTGAAGCTTTCTTT. Its protein product is CSVAGDRWTRAEAFF.

This clonotype was seen only a few times. The chain couples TRBV15 to TRBJ1-1, with 8 bases that match TRBD1. V trimming: 4 bases; J trimming: 1 base; junction bases outside the gene matches: 11. CDR1 LNHNV and CDR2 YYDKDF come from the germline V gene (reference sequence). There are 17 residues in the CDR3. The chain's CDR3 is CATSKDRDRKKNTEAFF. In DNA form, the CDR3 reads TGTGCCACCAGCAAAGACCGGGACAGGAAAAAGAACACTGAAGCTTTCTTT. The whole variable domain, filled in from reference TRBV15 and TRBJ1-1, reads DAMVIQNPRYQVTQFGKPVTLSCSQTLNHNVMYWYQQKSSQAPKLLFHYYDKDFNNEADTPDNFQSRRPNTSFCFLDIRSPGLGDTAMYLCATSKDRDRKKNTEAFFGQGTRLTVV.

The V call is TRBV7-9, the J call TRBJ2-1; D ambiguous. CDR3 length: 14 residues. V lost 3 bases and J lost 8, with 14 bases in between. The germline CDR1 and CDR2 sequences are SEHNR and FQNEAQ (reference sequence). Here the CDR3 DNA reads TGTGCCAGCAGCTTCAATCGAGACGGGCATGAGCAGTTCTTC. Its translation is CASSFNRDGHEQFF.

This chain connects TRBV10-2 to TRBJ2-5; 7 positions agree with TRBD2. The germline V gene has CDR1 WSHSY and CDR2 SAAADI. V lost 4 bases to trimming and J lost 0 bases; unmatched junction nucleotides: 8. The CDR3 totals 16 residues. The CDR3: CASSVRASGNQETQYF. CDR3 DNA sequence: TGCGCCAGCAGTGTCAGGGCTAGCGGTAACCAAGAGACCCAGTACTTC.

This clonotype was picked up many times. The chain's CDR3 is CASSFLASGNEQFF. In DNA form, the CDR3 reads TGTGCCAGCAGTTTTCTTGCTAGCGGCAATGAGCAGTTCTTC. This chain joins TRBV12-3 or TRBV12-4 and TRBJ2-1, with 7 bases lining up with TRBD2. V trimming: 3 bases; J trimming: 6 bases; junction bases outside the gene matches: 5. The CDR3 has 14 residues.

The V and J genes are TRBV3-1 and TRBJ2-7; D not resolved. The CDR3 has 12 residues. The germline V gene encodes CDR1 LGHDT and CDR2 YNNKEL (reference sequence). With 0 bases removed from V and 9 bases from J, the gap between germline ends came to 9 bases. CDR3 coding DNA: TGTGCCAGCAGCCAAGATTATGTTAGGCAGTACTTC. As protein: CASSQDYVRQYF.

This clonotype was recorded a few times. The V call is TRBV7-3, the J call TRBJ2-2, with TRBD2 identical over 11 bases. Germline assignment: CDR1 SGHTA and CDR2 FQGTGA. This CDR3 has 20 amino acids. V lost 1 base and J lost 1; bases outside the gene matches: 11. CDR3 protein: CASSLITASGTSGNTGELFF. Written as DNA, the CDR3 is TGTGCCAGCAGCTTAATTACGGCTTCTGGGACTAGCGGGAACACCGGGGAGCTGTTTTTT.

This clonotype has only a few counts. The chain couples TRBV7-9 to TRBJ2-7; D call uncertain. The germline V gene encodes CDR1 SEHNR and CDR2 FQNEAQ (reference sequence). This CDR3 comprises 15 residues. Trimming took 5 bases from V and 7 from J, leaving 21 bases between them. The CDR3 spells CASSQVVGRPLEQYF. Written as DNA, the CDR3 is TGTGCCAGCAGCCAAGTTGTGGGCAGACCTCTGGAGCAGTACTTC.

This clonotype was seen only a few times. CDR3 in DNA: TGTGCCAGCAGCTTAGAGGCGGGAGGTGTAGATACGCAGTATTTT. Its protein is CASSLEAGGVDTQYF. The rearrangement joins TRBV7-2 to TRBJ2-3; 8 positions agree with TRBD2. The J segment lost 5 bases and the V segment lost 1 base, leaving 5 bases of the junction unmatched. Germline V gene sequence: CDR1 SGHTA, CDR2 FQGNSA. The CDR3 sequence is 15 residues long.

This chain connects TRBV27 to TRBJ2-5; D uncertain. This CDR3 is 17 amino acids long. Between the trimmed V and J ends, which lost 2 bases and 3 bases, there was a span of 19 bases. CDR1 is MNHEY and CDR2 is SMNVEV in the germline V gene (reference sequence). The CDR3 nucleotides are TGTGCCAGCAGTTTAAGGAGTGGGGTCCCGGCTGAAGAGACCCAGTACTTC. Translation: CASSLRSGVPAEETQYF.

This clonotype showed up many times. The genes are TRBV20-1 and TRBJ2-6, with D hard to call. V lost 6 bases, J lost 2 bases, and 11 bases lay in between. This CDR3 spans 14 amino acids. In germline, CDR1 is DFQATT, CDR2 SNEGSKA (reference sequence). The CDR3 loop reads CSATIGTGANVLTF. The CDR3 DNA sequence: TGCAGTGCAACAATTGGGACTGGGGCCAACGTCCTGACTTTC.

This clonotype was seen many times. This chain connects TRBV12-5 to TRBJ2-1; possible D gene TRBD2, 6 bases. The CDR3 runs to 15 residues. Germline CDR1 and CDR2: LGHNT and FRNRAP. V was clipped by 5 bases and J by 0 bases, with 11 bases between them. The CDR3 DNA sequence: TGTGCTAGTGGTCACGGACTACTCTCCTACAATGAGCAGTTCTTC. Encoded protein: CASGHGLLSYNEQFF. Based on the CDR3 plus reference TRBV12-5 and TRBJ2-1, the full variable domain is DARVTQTPRHKVTEMGQEVTMRCQPILGHNTVFWYRQTMMQGLELLAYFRNRAPLDDSGMPKDRFSAEMPDATLATLKIQPSEPRDSAVYFCASGHGLLSYNEQFFGPGTRLTVL.

The chain uses TRBV3-1 and TRBJ2-3; no firm D call. From germline, CDR1 is LGHDT and CDR2 YNNKEL (reference sequence). The CDR3 runs to 12 residues. Trimming shortened V by 4 bases and J by 7 bases, and 9 bases separated the two germline ends. The CDR3 bases are TGTGCCAGCAGCCTAAGCGATTATACGCAGTATTTT. This sequence encodes CASSLSDYTQYF.

The rearrangement joins TRBV20-1 to TRBJ2-5; TRBD1 matches at 7 bases. Unmatched junction bases numbered 8, after V lost 5 bases and J lost 5 bases. The CDR3 consists of 13 residues. Germline assignment: CDR1 DFQATT and CDR2 SNEGSKA (reference sequence). CDR3 residues: CSAYLQGSETQYF. In DNA form, the CDR3 reads TGCAGTGCTTACTTACAGGGGTCGGAGACCCAGTACTTC.

This clonotype has a count of ten or more. The V call is TRBV6-5, the J call TRBJ2-7; D perhaps matches TRBD1 (6 bases). V was pared by 0 bases and J by 5 bases, with 14 bases between. Germline V lookup: CDR1 MNHEY, CDR2 SVGAGI. The CDR3 consists of 15 residues. The chain's CDR3 is CASSYSATGFDEQYF. CDR3 bases: TGTGCCAGCAGTTACTCGGCAACAGGGTTCGACGAGCAGTACTTC.

This clonotype was detected a few times. V usage is TRBV5-1 and J usage is TRBJ2-2; D perhaps matches TRBD1 (5 bases). This CDR3 has 15 residues. The germline V and J ends were trimmed by 1 base and 2 bases, with 9 bases remaining between them. Per the germline V gene, CDR1 is SGHRS and CDR2 is YFSETQ. CDR3 nucleotides: TGCGCCAGCAGCTTGATAGGGGATAACACCGGGGAGCTGTTTTTT. Encoded protein: CASSLIGDNTGELFF.

This clonotype appeared many times. V usage is TRBV20-1 and J usage is TRBJ1-6; the D is unclear. Between the trimmed V and J ends, which lost 1 base and 7 bases, there was a span of 5 bases. There are 12 residues in the CDR3. Germline V CDR1 and CDR2: DFQATT, SNEGSKA (reference sequence). The CDR3: CSARGVNSPLHF. For the CDR3, the DNA is TGCAGTGCTAGAGGGGTCAATTCACCCCTCCACTTT.

The V gene is TRBV10-3, the J gene TRBJ2-5, with D tentatively TRBD1 (5 bases). V was cut by 2 bases and J by 1 base, with 11 bases left in between. The CDR3 is 15 amino acids. CDR1 is ENHRY and CDR2 is SYGVKD in the germline V gene. The CDR3 here is CAISEQKGFQETQYF. Here the CDR3 DNA reads TGTGCCATCAGTGAGCAAAAGGGGTTCCAAGAGACCCAGTACTTC.

This clonotype appeared many times. The gene calls are TRBV5-1 and TRBJ2-7; 11 nucleotides agree with TRBD2. The V gene end was trimmed by 0 bases and the J gene end by 6 bases; junction bases not matched to a gene: 11. Germline V gene sequence: CDR1 SGHRS, CDR2 YFSETQ. The CDR3 is made up of 17 amino acids. CDR3 in amino acids: CASSLVLAGDSGGEQYF. DNA of the CDR3: TGCGCCAGCAGCTTGGTACTAGCGGGAGACTCGGGTGGCGAGCAGTACTTC. The whole variable domain, remainder taken from reference TRBV5-1 and TRBJ2-7, is KAGVTQTPRYLIKTRGQQVTLSCSPISGHRSVSWYQQTPGQGLQFLFEYFSETQRNKGNFPGRFSGRQFSNSRSEMNVSTLELGDSALYLCASSLVLAGDSGGEQYFGPGTRLTVT.

V usage is TRBV3-1 and J usage is TRBJ2-1; D gene unclear. Trimming took off 1 base at V and 0 bases at J, with 10 bases between the two ends. Germline values: CDR1 LGHDT, CDR2 YNNKEL (reference sequence). This CDR3 is 16 amino acids long. The CDR3 loop reads CASSQVVAFSYNEQFF. The CDR3 DNA is TGTGCCAGCAGCCAAGTCGTGGCTTTCTCCTACAATGAGCAGTTCTTC.

This clonotype turned up a few times. V is TRBV6-2 or TRBV6-3 and J is TRBJ2-5, with D unclear. Germline values: CDR1 MNHEY, CDR2 SVGEGT. Deletions cut 0 bases from V and 1 base from J, with 6 bases between. This CDR3 spans 14 amino acids. This CDR3 reads CASSYSSGQETQYF. The CDR3 region has the DNA TGTGCCAGCAGTTACTCGAGTGGCCAAGAGACCCAGTACTTC.

This clonotype was seen at least ten times. In nucleotides, the CDR3 is TGCGCCAGCAGCGCCTCGGCTAACGCGAACACCGGGGAGCTGTTTTTT. Protein product: CASSASANANTGELFF. The chain recombines TRBV5-1 with TRBJ2-2; D gene ambiguous. Trimming cost V 4 bases and J 0 bases, with 13 bases left between them. Per germline, CDR1 SGHRS and CDR2 YFSETQ. The CDR3 is 16 amino acids.

The J gene is TRBJ2-1, the V gene TRBV20-1, with TRBD2 identical over 10 bases. The CDR3 covers 16 residues. Germline CDR1 is DFQATT and CDR2 is SNEGSKA (reference sequence). After removal of 0 bases from V and 3 bases from J, the junction contained 5 bases not matched to a gene. In DNA form, the CDR3 reads TGCAGTGCTAGAGATTTGTCTAGCGGGAGCTACAATGAGCAGTTCTTC. It yields the protein CSARDLSSGSYNEQFF.